This T cell receptor (beta chain) was found in a study of T cell responses to AZD1222 COVID-19 vaccine. Study findings and constraints: Seropositive status at baseline applied to only 6 or 7 AZD1222 recipients. Unmutated regions of variants are reportedly targeted by nearly half of spike-specific TCRs. A rise in Spike-specific TCR breadth and depth followed two AZD1222 doses.

Clones were sequenced by immunoSEQ multiplex PCR, and TCRdb holds only the in-frame ones, with some missing. The table shows 100,000 to 150,000 clones, with over 75% occurring only once. On this clone: The target antigen is unknown.

This clonotype originated in an adult in good health. The starting material was peripheral blood, obtained on day 0 of MenACWY control vaccination.

The CDR3 region is CASSRSWTRGYNEQFF. DNA for the CDR3: TGTGCCAGTAGTCGTAGTTGGACTAGAGGATACAATGAGCAGTTCTTC. The V call is TRBV19, the J call TRBJ2-1, with 7 bases that match TRBD2. V shed 5 bases and J 4 bases; nucleotides not matched to a gene: 11. The CDR3 spans 16 residues. Germline CDR1 reads LNHDA; CDR2 reads SQIVND (reference sequence).